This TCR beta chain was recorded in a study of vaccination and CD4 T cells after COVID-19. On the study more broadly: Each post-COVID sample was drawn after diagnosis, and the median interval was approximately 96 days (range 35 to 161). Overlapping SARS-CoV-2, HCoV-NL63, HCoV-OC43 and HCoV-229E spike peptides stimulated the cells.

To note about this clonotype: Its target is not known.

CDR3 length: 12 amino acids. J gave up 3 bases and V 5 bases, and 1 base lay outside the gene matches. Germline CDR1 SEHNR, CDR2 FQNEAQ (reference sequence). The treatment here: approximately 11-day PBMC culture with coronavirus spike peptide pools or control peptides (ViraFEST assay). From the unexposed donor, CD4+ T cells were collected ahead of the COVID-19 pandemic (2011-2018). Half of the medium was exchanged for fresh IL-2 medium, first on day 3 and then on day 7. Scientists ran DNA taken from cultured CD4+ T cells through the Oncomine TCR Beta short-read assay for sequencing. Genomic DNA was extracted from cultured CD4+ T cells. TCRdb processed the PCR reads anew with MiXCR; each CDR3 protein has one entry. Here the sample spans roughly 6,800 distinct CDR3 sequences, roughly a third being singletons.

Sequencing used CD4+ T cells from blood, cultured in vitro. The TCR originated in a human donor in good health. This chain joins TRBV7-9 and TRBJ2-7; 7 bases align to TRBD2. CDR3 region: CASSRTSYEQYF. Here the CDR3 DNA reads TGTGCCAGCAGCCGGACTAGCTACGAGCAGTACTTC.